This T cell receptor beta chain was recorded in a study of blood T cell repertoires in COVID-19. Study background: PBMCs, B-cell-depleted T cells, or T cells were the source of the cDNA or gDNA that made up the material.

V was pared by 3 bases and J by 5 bases, with 13 bases between. Germline V CDR1 and CDR2: LGHDT, YNNKEL (reference sequence). The CDR3 runs to 14 residues. Sequencing was performed with immunoSEQ multiplex PCR; in TCRdb, only in-frame clones are kept and a portion is missing. The sample comprises several thousand clones, about nine tenths of which are singletons, and under 25% rests with the top ten. Source material: peripheral blood. The receptor comes from a human donor in a cohort sampled during active COVID-19. This rearrangement joins TRBV3-1 (or the pseudogene TRBV3-2) to TRBJ2-5, with D tentatively TRBD1 (5 bases). For the CDR3, the DNA is TGTGCCAGCAGCCAGGATTCAGGGTGGGAGACCCAGTACTTC. Protein: CASSQDSGWETQYF.